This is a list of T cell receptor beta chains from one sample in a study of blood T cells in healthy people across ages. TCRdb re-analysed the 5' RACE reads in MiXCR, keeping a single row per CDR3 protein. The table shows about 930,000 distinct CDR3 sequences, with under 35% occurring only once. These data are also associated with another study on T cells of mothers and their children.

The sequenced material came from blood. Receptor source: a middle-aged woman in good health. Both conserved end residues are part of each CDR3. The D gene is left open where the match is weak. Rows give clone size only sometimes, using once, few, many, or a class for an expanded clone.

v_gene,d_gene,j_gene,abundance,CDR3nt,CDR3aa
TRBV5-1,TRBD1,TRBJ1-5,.,TGCGCCAGCAGCCCCGGACAGGGTAAGAATCAGCCCCAGCATTTT,CASSPGQGKNQPQHF
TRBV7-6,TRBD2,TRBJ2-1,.,TGTGCCAGCAGCCTTGGGACTAGTTTATATGAGCAGTTCTTC,CASSLGTSLYEQFF
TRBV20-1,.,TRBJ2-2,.,TGCAGTGCTAGAGATCCCATCGCACCAGGCGGTTTCGAGAGCGGGGAGCTGTTTTTT,CSARDPIAPGGFESGELFF
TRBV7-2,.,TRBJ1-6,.,TGTGCCAGCAGCTTAATGGGCTCCTATAATTCACCCCTCCACTTT,CASSLMGSYNSPLHF
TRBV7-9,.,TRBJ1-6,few,TGTGCCAGCAGTGAAACCCGGGGTTATAATTCACCCCTCCACTTT,CASSETRGYNSPLHF
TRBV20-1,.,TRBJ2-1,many,TGCAGTGCAGGAACCAATGAGCAGTTCTTC,CSAGTNEQFF
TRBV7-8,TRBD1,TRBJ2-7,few,TGTGCCAGCAGCGCTTTCCGGGACAGCTCCTACGAGCAGTACTTC,CASSAFRDSSYEQYF
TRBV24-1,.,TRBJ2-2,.,TGTGCCACCAGTGATTCGGGACAGAACACCGGGGAGCTGTTTTTT,CATSDSGQNTGELFF
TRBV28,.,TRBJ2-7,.,TGTGCCAGCAGCCCGGCTATTGCGCCCCACGAGCAGTACTTC,CASSPAIAPHEQYF
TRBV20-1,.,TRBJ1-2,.,TGCAGTGCTAGAGTAAGCCAGACAAATGGCTACACCTTC,CSARVSQTNGYTF
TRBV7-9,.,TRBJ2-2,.,TGTGCCAGCAGCCCCTACATAACGAACACCGGGGAGCTGTTTTTT,CASSPYITNTGELFF
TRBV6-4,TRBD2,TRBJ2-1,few,TGTGCCAGCTCCCCCGGGTCTAGCGGAAGGAATGAGCAGTTCTTC,CASSPGSSGRNEQFF
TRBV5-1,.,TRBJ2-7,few,TGCGCCAGCAGCTTAGGCACCAGCATCTACGAGCAGTACTTC,CASSLGTSIYEQYF
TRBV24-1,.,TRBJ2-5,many,TGTGCCACCAGTGATTTAAGAGAGGCTGGGATCGAGACCCAGTACTTC,CATSDLREAGIETQYF
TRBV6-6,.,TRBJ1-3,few,TGTGCCAGCAGTGACAGGAGCTCTGGAAACACCATATATTTT,CASSDRSSGNTIYF
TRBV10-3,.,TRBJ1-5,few,TGTGCCATCAGTGATCTGAGACAGCCCCAGCATTTT,CAISDLRQPQHF
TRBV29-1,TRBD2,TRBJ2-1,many,TGCAGCGTCCCGGTGATAGCGGGTTTCTCCTACAATGAGCAGTTCTTC,CSVPVIAGFSYNEQFF
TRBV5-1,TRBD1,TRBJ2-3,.,TGCGCCAGCAGCTCCGGGACAGGGGGTCTGGATACGCAGTATTTT,CASSSGTGGLDTQYF
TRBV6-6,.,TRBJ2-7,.,TGTGCCAGCAGGTTGGGTGGTATAGAGTACTTC,CASRLGGIEYF
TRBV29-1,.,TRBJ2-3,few,TGCAGCGGTGACAGCTCTAGCACAGATACGCAGTATTTT,CSGDSSSTDTQYF
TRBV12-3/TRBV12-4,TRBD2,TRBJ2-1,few,TGTGCCAGCAGATATAGCGGGGGGAGCTCCTACAATGAGCAGTTCTTC,CASRYSGGSSYNEQFF
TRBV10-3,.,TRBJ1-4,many,TGTGCCATCAGTGAGTCTCCCGAGTGGGCAGAACTGTTTTTT,CAISESPEWAELFF
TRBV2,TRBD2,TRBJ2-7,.,TGTGCCAGCAGTGAGACTAGCGGGGGAGACAATGAGCAGTACTTC,CASSETSGGDNEQYF
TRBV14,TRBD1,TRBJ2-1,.,TGTGCCAGCAACACGGACAGGGCCTTCAATGAGCAGTTCTTC,CASNTDRAFNEQFF
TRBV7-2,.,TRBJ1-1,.,TGTGCCAGCAGAAGGAGGGGAAACACTGAAGCTTTCTTT,CASRRRGNTEAFF
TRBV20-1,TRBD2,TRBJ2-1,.,TGCAGTGCTAAAATGACTAGCGGGGGGGGGACTTACAATGAGCAGTTCTTC,CSAKMTSGGGTYNEQFF
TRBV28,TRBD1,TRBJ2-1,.,TGTGCCAGCAGTTTAGGGGTGGACAGGGGAGAGACCCAGTTCTTC,CASSLGVDRGETQFF
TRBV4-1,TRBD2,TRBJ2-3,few,TGCGCCAGCAGCCCCTGGGGCGGGGGGGGCACAGATACGCAGTATTTT,CASSPWGGGGTDTQYF
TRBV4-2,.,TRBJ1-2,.,TGTGCCAGCAGCCAAGCAAGGTGGGATGGCTACACCTTC,CASSQARWDGYTF
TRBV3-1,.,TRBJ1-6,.,TGTGCCAGCAGCCAAGAAGCGGGCAGTAATAATTCACCCCTCCACTTT,CASSQEAGSNNSPLHF
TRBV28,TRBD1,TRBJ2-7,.,TGTGCCAGCAGCCTACCGGCTGGGACAGGGCCCTACGAGCAGTACTTC,CASSLPAGTGPYEQYF
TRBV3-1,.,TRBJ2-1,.,TGTGCCAGCAGCCAAGGCTTTTTCGGAGGTGAGCAGTTCTTC,CASSQGFFGGEQFF
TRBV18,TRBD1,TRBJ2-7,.,TGTGCCAGCTCACCAAGGGACAGGGGGCCGGACGAGCAGTACTTC,CASSPRDRGPDEQYF